This T cell receptor (beta chain) was documented in a study of OX40 agonist ivuxolimab in advanced cancers. The V gene lost 8 bases and the J gene lost 14 bases, with 16 bases spanning the gap. The germline V gene encodes CDR1 MNHEY and CDR2 SVGAGI. This CDR3 spans 12 amino acids. Produced via immunoSEQ multiplex PCR; TCRdb's table is partial and in-frame only. The repertoire has about 68,000 clones, over 65% of them found once; the top ten carry about 0.68%. This clone was detected only a few times. The source material was CD4+ or CD8+ T cells sorted from blood, sampled in a trial of the OX40 agonist ivuxolimab. The genes are TRBV6-5 and TRBJ1-6; tentative D call: TRBD1 (5 bases). The source of this sequence is an adult with an advanced solid tumor such as melanoma, head and neck, liver or kidney cancer. CDR3 residues: CASGTPRVSLHF. Written as DNA, the CDR3 is TGTGCCAGCGGGACCCCGCGCGTGTCCCTCCACTTT.